This T cell receptor (beta chain) derives from a study of graft-versus-host responses after intestinal transplantation. Study information: All recipients got anti-thymocyte globulin induction, then tacrolimus and steroids for 2 to 4 years.

This clone was seen more than once but under ten times. The target antigen is unknown. Generated by immunoSEQ multiplex PCR, the TCRdb table keeps only in-frame clones and is missing some. This sample has approximately 80,000 clones, with approximately 91% found just once. The CDR3 is 11 amino acids. Germline CDR1 and CDR2: MGHDK and SYGVNS. Trimming cost V 5 bases and J 7 bases, with 9 bases left between them. Overall study results and limits: GvH clones were found in recipient marrow; some appeared first in ileum or blood.

The TCR sequence derives from a human donor who received an intestinal transplant. The rearrangement uses TRBV25-1 and TRBJ2-7; maybe TRBD2 (5 bases). Specimen: unstimulated CD4+ T cells sorted from spleen or lymph node cells, collected before intestinal transplant. Here the CDR3 reads CASSLTIEQYF. CDR3 nucleotide sequence: TGTGCCAGCAGTCTGACTATTGAGCAGTACTTC.